This T cell receptor beta chain came from a study of T cell repertoires in cytomegalovirus infection. Findings and caveats of the study: HLA-C-restricted, CMV-specific TCR beta clonotypes were dominant ex vivo.

With regard to this clonotype: Its antigen is currently unknown.

TCRdb re-analysed the reads in MiXCR, keeping a single row per CDR3 protein. The data show about 24,000 distinct CDR3 sequences, about 22% seen once. The receptor was isolated from a human donor in good health (CMV status not recorded). Some clones in this sample may be carry-over from other donors' samples. The source material was CD8+ T cells from cultured PBMCs, sampled from culture after CMV antigen stimulation.

In nucleotides, the CDR3 is TGTGCCAGCAGCCCACAGGGACCTGAAAAACTGTTTTTT. Translation gives CASSPQGPEKLFF. The chain joins TRBV7-9 to TRBJ1-4; a weak D match, TRBD1 (6 bases). The CDR3 contains 13 residues. CDR1 and CDR2 (germline): SEHNR, FQNEAQ (reference sequence). Trimming stripped 5 bases from V and 7 bases from J, with 11 bases between. The complete variable domain, with remaining parts taken from reference TRBV7-9 and TRBJ1-4, reads DTGVSQNPRHKITKRGQNVTFRCDPISEHNRLYWYRQTLGQGPEFLTYFQNEAQLEKSRLLSDRFSAERPKGSFSTLEIQRTEQGDSAMYLCASSPQGPEKLFFGSGTQLSVL.